The clone carrying this T cell receptor beta chain was seen a single time. In the naive CD8 group, cells lacked CD45RO and were positively selected for CCR7, so terminally differentiated effector memory CD45RA+ cells were left out. This sample is drawn from a study of shared clonotypes between healthy human individuals. The data were produced by immunoSEQ multiplex PCR, yet TCRdb's version contains in-frame clones alone and is incomplete. The sample comprises about 2.1 million clones, 93% of which are singletons, and approximately 1.7% rests with the top ten. Material for sequencing was naive CD8+ T cells from PBMCs. The source of this sequence is a man aged 18 to 29 in good health. Some clones in this sample may be carry-over from other donors' samples.

CDR3 nucleotides: TGTGCCAGTAGTATTTGGGGTGATCGGGGGCCCCAGCATTTT. This gives the protein CASSIWGDRGPQHF. V and J are TRBV19 and TRBJ1-5; D is ambiguous. The CDR3 consists of 14 residues. Trimming stripped 3 bases from V and 9 bases from J, with 15 bases between. CDR1 and CDR2 from the germline V gene are LNHDA and SQIVND (reference sequence).